The 17 T cell receptor beta chains below were found in one sample sequenced in a study of blood T cell repertoires in COVID-19. Clones were read by immunoSEQ multiplex PCR, and TCRdb kept only the in-frame ones, dropping some. The sample records about 160,000 clones, about 86% being singletons. The sample consisted of PBMCs or T cells enriched from blood (not recorded which). Receptors were obtained from a woman in her forties or fifties in a cohort exposed to, infected with or recovered from COVID-19 (not recorded which).

The chain employs TRBV28 and TRBJ1-1, with TRBD1 as a possible D gene (5 bases). Germline values: CDR1 MDHEN, CDR2 SYDVKM. The V and J ends lost 0 bases and 3 bases respectively, with 14 bases between them. The CDR3 is 16 residues long. CDR3 in amino acids: CASSLWAGRSDTEAFF. DNA of the CDR3: TGTGCCAGCAGTTTATGGGCAGGGAGGTCAGACACTGAAGCTTTCTTT.

V and J are TRBV5-1 and TRBJ2-1; TRBD1 matches at 11 bases. Losses at the gene ends were 6 bases for V and 4 bases for J; bases not matched to a gene: 6. The CDR3 extends over 15 amino acids. Germline assignment: CDR1 SGHRS and CDR2 YFSETQ. The CDR3 sequence: CASIPGQGAYNEQFF. The CDR3 DNA reads as TGCGCCAGCATCCCCGGACAGGGGGCTTACAATGAGCAGTTCTTC.

The chain carries TRBV18 and TRBJ1-5; the D is unclear. Trimming removed 5 bases at V and 3 bases at J, with 11 bases between. The CDR3 is made up of 14 amino acids. Germline V CDR1 and CDR2: KGHSH, LQKENI. This chain's CDR3 is CASSREKNNQPQHF. The CDR3 DNA reads as TGTGCCAGCTCAAGGGAGAAGAACAATCAGCCCCAGCATTTT.

This chain links TRBV19 with TRBJ2-7, with 8 bases lining up with TRBD1. The J segment lost 4 bases and the V segment lost 4 bases, leaving 15 bases of the junction unmatched. This CDR3 spans 17 amino acids. CDR1 is LNHDA, CDR2 SQIVND, per germline (reference sequence). The CDR3 DNA reads as TGTGCCAGTAGTAGGGACAGGCGGTTCGTTTCGGCTTACGAGCAGTACTTC. Translating gives CASSRDRRFVSAYEQYF.

This chain links TRBV9 with TRBJ1-2; 9 bases agree with TRBD1. This CDR3 spans 16 amino acids. The junction had 14 bases not matched to a gene; V was cut back by 4 bases and J by 7 bases. Germline assignment: CDR1 SGDLS and CDR2 YYNGEE. The CDR3 sequence: CASSSSRDRVIGGYTF. CDR3 nucleotide sequence: TGTGCCAGCAGCTCGAGCCGGGACAGGGTTATTGGTGGCTACACCTTC.

This sequence joins TRBV6-2 or TRBV6-3 and TRBJ2-4; 10 nucleotides match TRBD1. The germline V gene has CDR1 MNHEY and CDR2 SVGEGT. The junction had 13 bases not matched to a gene; V was cut back by 2 bases and J by 0 bases. The CDR3 has 20 residues. The CDR3 nucleotides read TGTGCCAGCAGTTACCCTGTAGAAGCGGGACAGGGGATAGCCAAAAACATTCAGTACTTC. This encodes CASSYPVEAGQGIAKNIQYF.

V is TRBV7-8 and J is TRBJ2-7; TRBD2 agrees at 7 bases. Germline loops: CDR1 SGHVS, CDR2 FQNEAQ. The CDR3 totals 15 residues. V was clipped by 5 bases and J by 6 bases; unmatched bases: 13. CDR3 DNA: TGTGCCAGCAGCCACTATGGCGGGAGCCTGGTCGAGCAGTACTTC. The encoded protein is CASSHYGGSLVEQYF.

The V gene is TRBV4-1, the J gene TRBJ2-2; 8 nucleotides agree with TRBD2. The CDR3 is 15 residues long. V trimming: 1 base; J trimming: 6 bases; junction bases outside the gene matches: 4. Germline V lookup: CDR1 MGHRA, CDR2 YSYEKL. The CDR3 sequence is CASSQAGLGSGELFF. In DNA, the CDR3 is TGCGCCAGCAGCCAAGCGGGACTAGGGTCCGGGGAGCTGTTTTTT.

The V call is TRBV7-2, the J call TRBJ2-7, with D possibly TRBD1 on 6 matching bases. The V end lost 5 bases, the J end lost 3 bases, and 14 bases lay between the germline ends. The CDR3 loop spans 14 amino acids. Germline lookup yields CDR1 SGHTA and CDR2 FQGNSA. The DNA of the CDR3 is TGTGCCAGCAGCCCCCGACAGGACCGCTACGAGCAGTACTTC. Translating it yields CASSPRQDRYEQYF. Complete variable domain (other parts from reference TRBV7-2 and TRBJ2-7): GAGVSQSPSNKVTEKGKDVELRCDPISGHTALYWYRQSLGQGLEFLIYFQGNSAPDKSGLPSDRFSAERTGGSVSTLTIQRTQQEDSAVYLCASSPRQDRYEQYFGPGTRLTVT.

The rearrangement links TRBV4-2 to TRBJ1-2; 7 bases fit TRBD1. The germline V gene encodes CDR1 LGHNA and CDR2 YNFKEQ. J lost 4 bases, V lost 4 bases, and 9 bases had no gene match. The CDR3 is 15 residues long. Here the CDR3 DNA reads TGTGCCAGCAGCCCACCTGCGGGACAGCCCTATGGCTACACCTTC. Translated, it gives CASSPPAGQPYGYTF.

The chain links TRBV27 to TRBJ1-3; 9 bases fit TRBD1. V dropped 5 bases and J dropped 9; count of bases not matched to a gene: 5. Germline values: CDR1 MNHEY, CDR2 SMNVEV (reference sequence). The CDR3 consists of 13 residues. CDR3 in amino acids: CASSPRDRATIYF. The CDR3 coding sequence is TGTGCCAGCAGTCCGAGGGACAGGGCCACCATATATTTT.

This clone appeared once. CDR3 bases: TGCAGCGGATGGACGGGACCGAGAGGGACAAATGAGCAGTTCTTC. It translates to CSGWTGPRGTNEQFF. The gene calls are TRBV29-1 and TRBJ2-1, with D tentatively TRBD1 (6 bases). The CDR3 contains 15 residues. V dropped 7 bases and J dropped 7 bases, with 23 bases sitting between them. The V gene's germline CDR1 is SQVTM and CDR2 ANQGSEA.

The V call is TRBV27, the J call TRBJ2-7; tentatively, D is TRBD1 (6 bases). The V end was cut by 3 bases, the J end by 3 bases, with 15 bases between. The CDR3 consists of 15 residues. CDR1 and CDR2 (germline): MNHEY, SMNVEV (reference sequence). The CDR3 DNA sequence: TGTGCCAGCAGTTTTTCACGGACAGATAACTACGAGCAGTACTTC. Residues: CASSFSRTDNYEQYF.

The genes are TRBV27 and TRBJ1-6; 8 bases map to TRBD1. The CDR3 has 15 residues. Trimming took 6 bases from V and 1 from J; bases not matched to a gene: 2. Germline values: CDR1 MNHEY, CDR2 SMNVEV (reference sequence). CDR3 region: CASRTGESYNSPLHF. As DNA, the CDR3 is TGTGCCAGCAGGACAGGGGAGTCCTATAATTCACCCCTCCACTTT.

The rearrangement uses TRBV6-5 and TRBJ2-7; 7 bases match TRBD1. The CDR3 runs to 14 residues. In germline, CDR1 is MNHEY, CDR2 SVGAGI. V shed 6 bases and J 6 bases; nucleotides not matched to a gene: 11. CDR3 in DNA: TGTGCCAGCAGCCTAAGACAGGGATTGGGCGAGCAGTACTTC. It encodes CASSLRQGLGEQYF.

The genes are TRBV7-2 and TRBJ1-5; a weak D match, TRBD1 (6 bases). Germline loops: CDR1 SGHTA, CDR2 FQGNSA. The CDR3 contains 15 residues. The V gene lost 5 bases and the J gene lost 4 bases, with 15 bases spanning the gap. The CDR3 reads CASSLTGQQNQPQHF. The DNA for the CDR3 is TGTGCCAGCAGCCTGACAGGACAACAGAATCAGCCCCAGCATTTT.

The genes are TRBV7-2 and TRBJ2-7; D ambiguous. CDR1 and CDR2 from the germline V gene are SGHTA and FQGNSA. V lost 1 base, J lost 0 bases, and 7 bases lay in between. CDR3 length equals 14 residues. The CDR3 loop reads CASSLVSSSYEQYF. CDR3 sequence (DNA): TGTGCCAGCAGCTTAGTGAGTAGCTCCTACGAGCAGTACTTC.